This TCR beta chain was captured by sequencing in a study of vaccination effects on CD4 cells after COVID-19 (dated by TCRdb to the early 2020s). With respect to the entire study: Each participant received two doses of an mRNA SARS-CoV-2 vaccine, either BNT162b2 or mRNA-1273. SARS-CoV-2 spike-specific CD4+ TCR repertoires were compared before and after mRNA vaccination in COVID-19 convalescent patients and in infection-naive vaccine recipients. The full study included some 10 COVID-19 convalescent patients and several SARS-CoV-2-naive healthy vaccine recipients. In the study, cultures from other donors were sequenced using the Oncomine TCR Beta short-read assay on an Illumina iSeq 100.

Taken from cysteine to phenylalanine, the CDR3 has 14 residues. CDR3 DNA is the only sequence kept; it has 42 bases, read in frame from the first base. The germline V gene specifies SNHLY as CDR1 and FYNNEI as CDR2. V lost 6 bases and J lost 7 bases, and the count of bases not matched to a germline gene is 6. The ViraFEST assay stimulated PBMC with viral peptide pools and then used TCR sequencing to identify antigen-specific CD4+ T cell clonotypes by expansion. After about 10 days of culture, CD4+ T cells were isolated with the EasySep CD4+ T cell isolation kit. Negative nucleocapsid antibody results before and after vaccination confirmed that the healthy vaccine recipients had no prior SARS-CoV-2 infection. Each well held roughly 2.2 million PBMC cultured in IMDM containing around 5.1% human AB serum, 8.5 to 10 IU/ml IL-2 and gentamicin, along with roughly 10 ug/ml peptides. Half of the culture medium was replaced with fresh IL-2-containing medium on days 3 and 7. Each peptide stimulation condition was cultured in triplicate wells unless otherwise noted. PBMC were separated from whole blood using Ficoll-Paque Plus gradient centrifugation and were then either cryopreserved at -140C or used fresh. The overlapping peptide pools covered the spike proteins of SARS-CoV-2 and of the common cold coronaviruses HCoV-NL63, HCoV-OC43 and HCoV-229E. Genomic DNA was extracted from cultured CD4+ T cells with the QIAamp micro DNA kit.

Library generation was performed with the immunoSEQ multiplex PCR assay. DNA from the cultured, isolated CD4+ T cells was subjected to TCR beta CDR3 sequencing. Turning to the authors' computational methods: The analysis removed non-productive TCR sequences, trimmed reads to the CDR3 region, and retained only CDR3s that were 7 or more amino acids long. Antigen-specific clonotypes were identified using the MANAFEST web app by comparison of expansion in peptide wells against reference cultures. For clones to be considered positive, expansion at FDR<0.05 versus reference and all other wells, an odds ratio above 5, and a frequency above 0.1% in two replicate wells were required. A clonotype was called cross-reactive if it was significantly expanded both in SARS-CoV-2 spike wells and in at least one common cold coronavirus spike condition. CDR3 similarity was assessed by Levenshtein distance using the stringdist R package, and unrooted trees were constructed with ape in R 3.6.1. TCRdb holds this immuneACCESS table with in-frame rearrangements only. Some clones are missing; in checked studies, unresolved V genes explain under half, and the rest has no known cause. The V and J calls and the clone size are those of that table, but D and trimming were determined from the DNA. For this sample there are tens of thousands of clones; 80% to 85% appear just once. About 2.3% of the sample is in the top ten clones.

Summary of the overall study and its limitations: Clones induced by infection and clones induced by vaccination both contracted markedly at late timepoints after vaccination, which fits with T cell responses waning over time. The study was limited by a small number of convalescent patients and lacked early post-infection timepoints. Among healthy vaccine recipients, nearly all vaccine-induced clones were SARS-CoV-2 mono-reactive, and only 1 of 255 was cross-reactive with common cold coronaviruses.

As to this clone: What this receptor recognizes is not known. No base qualities exist here, and no much larger clone lies one base off it.

This TCR derives from a human donor who received a COVID-19 vaccine. Recombination linked TRBV2 to TRBJ1-6; 7 bases in the junction line up with TRBD1. Specimen: CD4+ T cells from PBMCs cultured with HCoV-229E spike peptides, collected before COVID-19 vaccination. The label giving this sample's cell subset or site can be read as: HCoV-229E spike overlapping peptide pool stimulation. The CDR3 region has the sequence CASRGTAANSPLHF. The DNA sequence reads TGTGCCAGCAGGGGGACAGCAGCCAATTCACCCCTCCACTTT.